This TCR beta chain was identified during a study of long-term antiretroviral therapy in people with HIV. The authors ran the immunoSEQ assay, v3.0, at survey level. Sequencing was performed with immunoSEQ multiplex PCR; in TCRdb, only in-frame clones are kept and a portion is missing. Among 20,000 to 25,000 clones, around 84% were seen once, and the ten largest hold less than 8.5%. CDR3 length: 14 amino acids. The ends were cut back, 4 bases at V and 5 bases at J, with 13 bases in the middle. CDR1 and CDR2 (germline): SGHRS, YFSETQ. This rearrangement joins TRBV5-1 to TRBJ2-1, with D perhaps matching TRBD1 (6 bases). This clonotype was sampled from a young woman with HIV. Sequencing used unsorted PBMCs, obtained 1.8 years before starting antiretroviral therapy. The CDR3 spells CASSPGTPNNEQFF. The CDR3 DNA sequence: TGCGCCAGCAGCCCCGGGACACCCAACAATGAGCAGTTCTTC. Based on the CDR3 plus reference TRBV5-1 and TRBJ2-1, the full variable domain is KAGVTQTPRYLIKTRGQQVTLSCSPISGHRSVSWYQQTPGQGLQFLFEYFSETQRNKGNFPGRFSGRQFSNSRSEMNVSTLELGDSALYLCASSPGTPNNEQFFGPGTRLTVL.